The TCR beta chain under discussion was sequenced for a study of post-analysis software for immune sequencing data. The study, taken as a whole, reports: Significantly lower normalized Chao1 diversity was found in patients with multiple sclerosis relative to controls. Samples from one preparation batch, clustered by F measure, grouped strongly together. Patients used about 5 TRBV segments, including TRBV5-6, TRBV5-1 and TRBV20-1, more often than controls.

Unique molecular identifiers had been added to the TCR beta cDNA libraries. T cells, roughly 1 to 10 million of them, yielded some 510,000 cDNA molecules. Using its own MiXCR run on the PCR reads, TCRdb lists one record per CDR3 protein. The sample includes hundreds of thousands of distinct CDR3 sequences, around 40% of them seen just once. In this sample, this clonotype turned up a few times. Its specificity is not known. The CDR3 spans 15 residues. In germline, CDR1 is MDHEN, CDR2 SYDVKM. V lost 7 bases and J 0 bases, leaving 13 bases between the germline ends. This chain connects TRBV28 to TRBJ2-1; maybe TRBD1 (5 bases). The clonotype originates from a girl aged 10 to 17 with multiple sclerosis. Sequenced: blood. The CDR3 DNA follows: TGTGCCAGCATTAGGGGTCCCCCCTCCTACAATGAGCAGTTCTTC. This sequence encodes CASIRGPPSYNEQFF.